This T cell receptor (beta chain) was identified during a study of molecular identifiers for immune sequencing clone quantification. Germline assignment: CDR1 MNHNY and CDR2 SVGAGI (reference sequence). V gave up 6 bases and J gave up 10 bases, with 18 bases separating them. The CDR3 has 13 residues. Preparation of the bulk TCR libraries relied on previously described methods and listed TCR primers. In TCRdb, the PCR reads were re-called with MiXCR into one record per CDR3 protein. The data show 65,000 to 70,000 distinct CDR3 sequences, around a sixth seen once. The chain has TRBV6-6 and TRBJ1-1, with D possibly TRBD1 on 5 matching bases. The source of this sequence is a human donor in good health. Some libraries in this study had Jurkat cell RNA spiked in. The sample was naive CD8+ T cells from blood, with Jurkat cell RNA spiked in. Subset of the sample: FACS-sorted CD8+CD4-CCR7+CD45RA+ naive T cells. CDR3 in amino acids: CASSYNTGAAAFF. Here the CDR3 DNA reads TGTGCCAGCAGCTACAATACTGGGGCGGCAGCTTTCTTT.